Given below is one T cell receptor (beta chain) in context. The antigen this receptor binds is unknown. One end of the junction is discordant with germline, which a read error may explain. TCRbeta CDR3 regions were amplified from genomic DNA by means of the immunoSEQ Assay, a bias-controlled multiplex PCR. The authors' analysis ran thus. The number of nucleated cells in each sample was estimated from the amplification of reference gene primers within the assay. To quantify the absolute abundance of each unique TCRbeta CDR3 rearrangement, sequence reads were collapsed and filtered. For each sample, productive Simpson clonality was calculated by taking the square root of Simpson's diversity index across productive rearrangements. This is the immuneACCESS table as TCRdb keeps it, with only in-frame sequences that have V and J called. A part of the clones is gone; compared with another copy, unresolved V genes explain less than half, and the rest is unexplained. V, J and clone size were drawn from that table, and D and trimming were deduced from the DNA. Counted in this sample were around 70,000 clones; about three quarters of them appeared once. The top ten clones comprise around 23% of the sample.

The record originates from a study of blood T cell repertoires in COVID-19 (dated by TCRdb to 2018 to 2020). Notes on the research overall: The collaborator samples originated in the United States, Italy and Spain and spanned the acute and convalescent phases of COVID-19. The sample metadata nearly always contained a de-identified subject ID, COVID-19 status, age in years and sex. The repertoires were released in a freely available public database intended as a resource for research on the immune response to SARS-CoV-2. HLA class I and class II types, where available, came from metadata supplied by the sample provider rather than from assay-based typing. The samples were drawn from the first 160 participants of the ongoing ImmuneRACE study and from 1,254 subjects provided by 6 global collaborators. Deeply sampled blood TCRbeta repertoires from subjects exposed to, actively infected with, or recovered from COVID-19 were included in the dataset. The prospective study material was composed of cDNA or gDNA derived from T cells, B-cell-depleted T cells, or PBMCs. What the authors observed across the whole study: The quantity of clinical and demographic metadata differed by source and by participant and was supplied without curation.

Its CDR3 holds 15 amino acids, cysteine through phenylalanine. Only the CDR3 DNA is retained, 45 bases long and in frame from the first base. The germline V gene (reference sequence) provides CDR1 SSHAT and CDR2 FNYEAQ. The collaborating institutions used their own protocols to collect whole blood in K2EDTA tubes. For TCRbeta analysis, collaborators shipped samples as frozen whole blood, isolated PBMCs, or DNA extracted from either of those sample types. Recombination connected TRBV7-7 to TRBJ2-3; the D gene is perhaps TRBD2, from 5 matching bases. This clonotype originated in a human donor in a cohort sampled during active COVID-19. What was sequenced was peripheral blood. In nucleotide form, the sequence is TGTGCTAGCAGCTTAGGGAATAGCGGCACAGATACGCAGTATTTT. Its translation is CASSLGNSGTDTQYF.